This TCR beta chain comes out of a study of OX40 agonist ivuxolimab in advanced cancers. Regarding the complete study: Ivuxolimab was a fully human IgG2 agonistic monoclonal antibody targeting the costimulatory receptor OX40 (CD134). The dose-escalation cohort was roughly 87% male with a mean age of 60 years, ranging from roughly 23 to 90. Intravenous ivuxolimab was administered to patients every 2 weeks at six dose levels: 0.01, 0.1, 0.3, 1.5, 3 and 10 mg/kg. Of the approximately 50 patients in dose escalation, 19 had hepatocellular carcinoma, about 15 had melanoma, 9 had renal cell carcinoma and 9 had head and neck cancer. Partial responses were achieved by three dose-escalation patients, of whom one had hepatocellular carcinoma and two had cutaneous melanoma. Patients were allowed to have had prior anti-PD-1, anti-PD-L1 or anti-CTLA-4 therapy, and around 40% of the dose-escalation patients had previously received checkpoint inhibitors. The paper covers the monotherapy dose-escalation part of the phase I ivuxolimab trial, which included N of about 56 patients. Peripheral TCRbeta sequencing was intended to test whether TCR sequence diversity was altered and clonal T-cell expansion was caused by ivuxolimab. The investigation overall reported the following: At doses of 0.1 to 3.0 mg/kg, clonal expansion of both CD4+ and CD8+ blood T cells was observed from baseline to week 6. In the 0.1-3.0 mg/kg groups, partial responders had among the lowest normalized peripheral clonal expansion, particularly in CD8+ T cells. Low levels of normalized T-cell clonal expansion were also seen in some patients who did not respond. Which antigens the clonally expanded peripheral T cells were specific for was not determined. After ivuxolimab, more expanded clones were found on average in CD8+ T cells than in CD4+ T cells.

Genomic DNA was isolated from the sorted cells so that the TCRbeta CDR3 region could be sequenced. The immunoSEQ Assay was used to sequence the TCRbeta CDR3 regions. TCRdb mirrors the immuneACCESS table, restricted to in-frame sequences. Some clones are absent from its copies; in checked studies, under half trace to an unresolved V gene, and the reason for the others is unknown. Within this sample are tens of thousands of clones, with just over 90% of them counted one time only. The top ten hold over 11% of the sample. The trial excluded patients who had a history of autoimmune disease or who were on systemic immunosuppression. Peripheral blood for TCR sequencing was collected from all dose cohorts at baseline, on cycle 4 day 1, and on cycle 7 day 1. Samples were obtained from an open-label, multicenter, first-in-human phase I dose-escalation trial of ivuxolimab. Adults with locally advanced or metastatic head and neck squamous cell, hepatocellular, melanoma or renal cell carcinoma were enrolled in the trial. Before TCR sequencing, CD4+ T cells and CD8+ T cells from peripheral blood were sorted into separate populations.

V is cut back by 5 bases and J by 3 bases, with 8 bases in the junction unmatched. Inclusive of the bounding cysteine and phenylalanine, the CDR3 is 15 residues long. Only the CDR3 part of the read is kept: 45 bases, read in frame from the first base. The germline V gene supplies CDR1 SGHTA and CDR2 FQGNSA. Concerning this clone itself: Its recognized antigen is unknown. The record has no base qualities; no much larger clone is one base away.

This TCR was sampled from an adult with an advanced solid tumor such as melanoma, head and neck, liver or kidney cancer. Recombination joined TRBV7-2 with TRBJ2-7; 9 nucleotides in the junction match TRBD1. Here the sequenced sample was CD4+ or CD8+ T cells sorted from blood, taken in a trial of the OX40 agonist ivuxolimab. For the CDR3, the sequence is CASSPWTGEGYEQYF. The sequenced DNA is TGTGCCAGCAGCCCGTGGACAGGGGAGGGCTACGAGCAGTACTTC. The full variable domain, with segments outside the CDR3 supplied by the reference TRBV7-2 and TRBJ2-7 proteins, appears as GAGVSQSPSNKVTEKGKDVELRCDPISGHTALYWYRQSLGQGLEFLIYFQGNSAPDKSGLPSDRFSAERTGGSVSTLTIQRTQQEDSAVYLCASSPWTGEGYEQYFGPGTRLTVT.